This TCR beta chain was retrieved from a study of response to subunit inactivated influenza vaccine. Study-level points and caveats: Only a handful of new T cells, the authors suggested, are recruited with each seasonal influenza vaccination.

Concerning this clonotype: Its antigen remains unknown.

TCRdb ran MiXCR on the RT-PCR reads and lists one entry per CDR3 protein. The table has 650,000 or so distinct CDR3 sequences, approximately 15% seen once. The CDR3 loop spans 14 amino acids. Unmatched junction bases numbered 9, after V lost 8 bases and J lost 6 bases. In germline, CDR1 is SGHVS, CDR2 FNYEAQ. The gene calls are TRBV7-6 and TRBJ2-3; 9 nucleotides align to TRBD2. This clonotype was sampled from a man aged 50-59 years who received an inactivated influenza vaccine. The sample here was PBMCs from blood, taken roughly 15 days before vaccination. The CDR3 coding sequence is TGTGCCAGCGGGGACGCCGGACTAGCGGATACGCAGTATTTT. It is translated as CASGDAGLADTQYF. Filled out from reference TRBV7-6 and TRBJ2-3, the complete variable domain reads GAGVSQSPRYKVTKRGQDVALRCDPISGHVSLYWYRQALGQGPEFLTYFNYEAQQDKSGLPNDRFSAERPEGSISTLTIQRTEQRDSAMYRCASGDAGLADTQYFGPGTRLTVL.